Sequencing of this TCR beta chain was carried out in a study of blood T cell repertoires in COVID-19. Whole-study context: The origin of the acute and convalescent COVID-19 samples was the United States, Italy and Spain. Sources were T cells, B-cell-depleted T cells, or PBMCs; the material itself was cDNA or gDNA.

The CDR3 runs to 12 residues. Trimming took off 3 bases at V and 6 bases at J, with 6 bases between the two ends. CDR1 is SGHKS and CDR2 is YYEKEE in the germline V gene (reference sequence). Per the original methods: Estimates of nucleated cell counts were drawn from the amplification of reference gene primers. The table came from immunoSEQ multiplex PCR; TCRdb's copy has only in-frame clones and leaves some out. V and J calls and clone size are those listed in that table; D and trimming were worked out from the DNA. The sample shows 63,000 or so clones, roughly nine tenths of them seen only once. The chain is built from TRBV5-5 and TRBJ2-2, with a tentative D call TRBD2 (5 bases). The sequenced sample consisted of peripheral blood. This clonotype was sampled from a man between 65 and 85 years old with active COVID-19. The CDR3 DNA reads TGTGCCAGCAGCTGGGGAGCCGGGGAGCTGTTTTTT. Translated, it gives CASSWGAGELFF.